The sequence of this T cell receptor (beta chain) was determined in a study of T-cell reconstitution after alpha-beta-depleted transplantation in children. A few counts support this clonotype. The CDR3 consists of 14 residues. Trimming took off 3 bases at V and 3 bases at J, with 13 bases between the two ends. From germline, CDR1 is SGHRS and CDR2 YFSETQ. A TCRbeta library incorporating unique molecular identifiers was prepared. TCRdb reanalysed the PCR reads using MiXCR and keeps one entry per CDR3 protein. This repertoire shows 530,000 or so distinct CDR3 sequences, roughly a quarter found once; its top ten account for about 35%.

This chain uses TRBV5-1 with TRBJ2-7, with D possibly called TRBD1 or TRBD2 (5 bases each). The sequence was obtained from a boy younger than two with Wiskott-Aldrich syndrome, due to receive a stem cell transplant. Sequencing used PBMCs, obtained before TCRalphabeta/CD19-depleted stem cell transplant. The CDR3 loop reads CASSSSGTDYEQYF. CDR3 nucleotide sequence: TGCGCCAGCAGCTCCTCAGGGACGGACTACGAGCAGTACTTC.